Shown below are 30 T cell receptor beta chains from a single sample sequenced in a study of blood T cell repertoires in COVID-19. Some clones are missing from TCRdb's copy, which holds only in-frame ones; the method was immunoSEQ multiplex PCR. This table holds about 360,000 clones, about 88% found once. Sequenced: peripheral blood. These receptors all come from a woman in her fifties or sixties with COVID-19, enrolled during active disease.

The rearrangement uses TRBV2 and TRBJ2-3, with TRBD2 identical over 13 bases. Trimming at V came to 6 bases and at J to 1 base, leaving 4 bases not matched to a gene. The CDR3 consists of 16 residues. The germline V gene encodes CDR1 SNHLY and CDR2 FYNNEI. CDR3 in DNA: TGTGCCAGCAGACCCGGGACTAGCGGGGGCACAGATACGCAGTATTTT. This encodes CASRPGTSGGTDTQYF.

The chain uses TRBV2 and TRBJ1-1; a weak D match, TRBD1 (6 bases). CDR3 size: 16 residues. V lost 0 bases and J lost 2, with 13 bases in between. Germline-derived CDR1 and CDR2 are SNHLY and FYNNEI. CDR3: CASSEAQGRGNTEAFF. The CDR3 nucleotides read TGTGCCAGCAGTGAAGCTCAGGGCAGGGGTAACACTGAAGCTTTCTTT.

This clone occurred once. The chain carries TRBV14 and TRBJ2-7; maybe TRBD1 (6 bases). Trimming removed 3 bases at V and 7 bases at J, with 13 bases between. CDR3 length: 13 amino acids. CDR1 SGHDN and CDR2 FVKESK come from the germline V gene. The CDR3 spells CASSHRGVGEQYF. The CDR3 nucleotides read TGTGCCAGCAGCCACAGGGGAGTAGGGGAGCAGTACTTC.

The rearrangement links TRBV18 to TRBJ2-5; 12 bases are shared with TRBD2. Trimming cost V 8 bases and J 4 bases; bases outside gene matches: 5. The CDR3 runs to 14 residues. Germline-derived CDR1 and CDR2 are KGHSH and LQKENI. In DNA form, the CDR3 reads TGTGCCAGCCGGACTAGCGGGGCCTCAGAGACCCAGTACTTC. It encodes CASRTSGASETQYF.

The chain joins TRBV5-1 to TRBJ2-1, with 10 nucleotides matching TRBD2. Germline trimming cut 3 bases from V and 5 bases from J; bases unmatched to any gene: 8. The germline gives CDR1 SGHRS, CDR2 YFSETQ. The CDR3 length is 16 residues. CDR3 sequence (DNA): TGCGCCAGCAGCTCGACAGCGGGGGGGACCAACAATGAGCAGTTCTTC. It yields the protein CASSSTAGGTNNEQFF.

The chain couples TRBV5-1 to TRBJ2-7; a weak D match, TRBD1 (5 bases). Germline CDR1 reads SGHRS; CDR2 reads YFSETQ. The V and J ends lost 3 bases and 1 base respectively, with 11 bases between them. The CDR3 length is 14 residues. The CDR3 nucleotides read TGCGCCAGCAGCTCACTGACAGCTTCCTACGAGCAGTACTTC. This codes for CASSSLTASYEQYF. The variable domain in full, completed from reference TRBV5-1 and TRBJ2-7, reads KAGVTQTPRYLIKTRGQQVTLSCSPISGHRSVSWYQQTPGQGLQFLFEYFSETQRNKGNFPGRFSGRQFSNSRSEMNVSTLELGDSALYLCASSSLTASYEQYFGPGTRLTVT.

The chain combines TRBV30 with TRBJ1-2; D possibly corresponds to TRBD1 (5 bases). Germline CDR1 and CDR2: GTSNPN and SVGIG (reference sequence). Trimming left V 4 bases short and J 3 bases short, with 18 bases between. The length of the CDR3 is 15 residues. The CDR3 nucleotides read TGTGCCTGGATATCGGTCCAGGGAATGTACTATGGCTACACCTTC. Its translation is CAWISVQGMYYGYTF.

The gene calls are TRBV7-9 and TRBJ1-1; tentatively, D is TRBD1 (5 bases). The CDR3 has 15 amino acids. Trimming took 3 bases from V and 7 from J, leaving 18 bases between them. Germline V CDR1 and CDR2: SEHNR, FQNEAQ (reference sequence). CDR3 DNA: TGTGCCAGCAGCTTTTCTCGTATCCGACAGCTTGAAGCTTTCTTT. Its translation is CASSFSRIRQLEAFF.

A few counts support this clone. The chain has TRBV3-1 (or the pseudogene TRBV3-2) and TRBJ1-2; weak D call: TRBD1 (5 bases). The V gene lost 0 bases and the J gene lost 7 bases, with 9 bases spanning the gap. Germline V gives CDR1 LGHDT, CDR2 YNNKEL (reference sequence). The CDR3 loop spans 13 amino acids. CDR3 sequence (DNA): TGTGCCAGCAGCCAAGATTGGGGCCTTGGCTACACCTTC. This translates into CASSQDWGLGYTF.

This chain joins TRBV18 and TRBJ1-2; 9 nucleotides agree with TRBD1. Germline CDR1 and CDR2: KGHSH and LQKENI. The CDR3 is 15 residues long. The V segment lost 6 bases and the J segment 8 bases; nucleotides outside the gene matches: 13. The CDR3 sequence is CASSVSGQGHGGYTF. The DNA of the CDR3 is TGTGCCAGCTCGGTATCGGGACAGGGTCATGGCGGCTACACCTTC.

The chain employs TRBV6-5 and TRBJ2-7; 9 nucleotides align to TRBD1. V trimming: 7 bases; J trimming: 7 bases; junction bases outside the gene matches: 11. Germline CDR1 is MNHEY and CDR2 is SVGAGI. The CDR3 is 14 amino acids. The chain's CDR3 is CASTRGQGGWEQYF. CDR3 sequence (DNA): TGTGCCAGCACAAGGGGACAGGGCGGATGGGAGCAGTACTTC.

The chain uses TRBV7-3 and TRBJ1-6; D gene ambiguous. V was clipped by 1 base and J by 9 bases, with 10 bases between them. The CDR3 sequence is 14 residues long. Germline V gene sequence: CDR1 SGHTA, CDR2 FQGTGA. CDR3 region: CASSLNPGFSPLHF. CDR3 DNA: TGTGCCAGCAGCTTAAATCCGGGGTTTTCACCCCTCCACTTT.

The gene calls are TRBV2 and TRBJ1-2; possibly TRBD1 for D (5 bases). This CDR3 has 14 residues. Germline lookup yields CDR1 SNHLY and CDR2 FYNNEI. V was shortened by 5 bases and J by 4 bases, with 14 bases between the two germline ends. The CDR3 loop reads CASSSEAGPYGYTF. The CDR3 coding sequence is TGTGCCAGCAGTAGCGAGGCAGGGCCCTATGGCTACACCTTC.

The chain carries TRBV5-6 and TRBJ1-3; tentatively, D is TRBD1 (5 bases). The CDR3 spans 14 residues. The germline V gene has CDR1 SGHDT and CDR2 YYEEEE. Trimming shortened V by 0 bases and J by 2 bases, and 6 bases separated the two germline ends. The CDR3 DNA reads TGTGCCAGCAGCTTGGGCAGGGCTGGAAACACCATATATTTT. Its translation: CASSLGRAGNTIYF. Complete variable domain (other parts from reference TRBV5-6 and TRBJ1-3): DAGVTQSPTHLIKTRGQQVTLRCSPKSGHDTVSWYQQALGQGPQFIFQYYEEEERQRGNFPDRFSGHQFPNYSSELNVNALLLGDSALYLCASSLGRAGNTIYFGEGSWLTVV.

The chain uses TRBV11-3 and TRBJ2-5; 9 positions agree with TRBD2. Germline V gene data show CDR1 as SGHNT and CDR2 as YENEEA. CDR3 length: 15 residues. V lost 0 bases, J lost 5 bases, and 4 bases stayed unmatched. CDR3: CASSLESGGRETQYF. DNA for the CDR3: TGTGCCAGCAGCTTAGAGAGCGGGGGGCGGGAGACCCAGTACTTC.

The chain uses TRBV11-1 and TRBJ1-3; tentative D call: TRBD1 (5 bases). Germline CDR1 SGHAT, CDR2 FQDESV (reference sequence). The CDR3 extends over 16 amino acids. V dropped 2 bases and J dropped 0 bases, with 11 bases sitting between them. CDR3 residues: CASSLTGPNSGNTIYF. CDR3 DNA: TGTGCCAGCAGCTTAACAGGACCCAACTCTGGAAACACCATATATTTT.

The chain couples TRBV29-1 to TRBJ2-1; TRBD1 matches at 8 bases. V lost 6 bases, J lost 2 bases, and 9 bases stayed unmatched. Germline values: CDR1 SQVTM, CDR2 ANQGSEA. The CDR3 has 15 amino acids. CDR3 in DNA: TGCAGCGTGGCCCGGACAGGGCTGCCCTACAATGAGCAGTTCTTC. Amino acid sequence: CSVARTGLPYNEQFF.

The chain combines TRBV30 with TRBJ2-2, with TRBD2 identical over 11 bases. The V and J ends lost 0 bases and 4 bases, in that order; junction bases with no gene match: 4. There are 16 residues in the CDR3. CDR1 is GTSNPN, CDR2 SVGIG, per germline (reference sequence). The CDR3 coding sequence is TGTGCCTGGAGTGTACTAGCGGGGGTCTCCACCGGGGAGCTGTTTTTT. Translated, it gives CAWSVLAGVSTGELFF.

This sequence joins TRBV6-6 and TRBJ2-7; 13 bases are a match to TRBD2. The V gene's germline CDR1 is MNHNY and CDR2 SVGAGI (reference sequence). Trimming cost V 4 bases and J 4 bases; bases outside gene matches: 7. The CDR3 extends over 16 amino acids. The CDR3 region has the DNA TGTGCCAGCAGTTCCGGGACTAGCGGGGTTAGGTACGAGCAGTACTTC. Protein product: CASSSGTSGVRYEQYF.

V gene TRBV29-1 combines with J gene TRBJ1-2; D perhaps matches TRBD1 (6 bases). Germline CDR1 SQVTM, CDR2 ANQGSEA. The CDR3 sequence is 16 residues long. With 5 bases removed from V and 4 bases from J, the gap between germline ends came to 23 bases. The CDR3 bases are TGCAGCGTTACAGGGAGTACGGGCAGGGGCGTCTATGGCTACACCTTC. This codes for CSVTGSTGRGVYGYTF.

A single count supports this clone. The V gene is TRBV6-4, the J gene TRBJ1-6, with D possibly being TRBD1 (5 bases). The CDR3 runs to 13 residues. CDR1 is MRHNA, CDR2 SNTAGT, per germline. V lost 5 bases to trimming and J lost 10 bases, with 12 bases between them. CDR3 in DNA: TGTGCCAGCAGTTGGGACTTTAGGTCACCCCTCCACTTT. This codes for CASSWDFRSPLHF.

The V call is TRBV12-3 or TRBV12-4, the J call TRBJ1-1; D perhaps matches TRBD1 (5 bases). The V and J ends lost 6 bases and 5 bases respectively, with 10 bases between them. The CDR3 has 12 residues. The CDR3: CASRGKGTEAFF. CDR3 in DNA: TGTGCCAGCAGGGGGAAGGGGACTGAAGCTTTCTTT.

The J gene is TRBJ2-7, the V gene TRBV19; possibly TRBD1 for D (6 bases). The CDR3 totals 16 residues. CDR1 is LNHDA and CDR2 is SQIVND in the germline V gene (reference sequence). Between the trimmed V and J ends, which lost 3 bases and 7 bases, there was a span of 22 bases. The CDR3 reads CASSITRSHRVGEQYF. CDR3 nucleotides: TGTGCCAGTAGTATCACCCGGTCCCACAGGGTCGGAGAGCAGTACTTC.

V usage is TRBV5-1 and J usage is TRBJ1-6, with TRBD1 matching over 10 bases. J was trimmed by 6 bases and V by 4 bases; bases with no gene match: 13. The CDR3 sequence is 18 residues long. Germline CDR1 reads SGHRS; CDR2 reads YFSETQ. The CDR3 sequence: CASSRGPPGQGTNSPLHF. CDR3 nucleotide sequence: TGCGCCAGCAGCCGCGGCCCCCCGGGACAGGGGACTAATTCACCCCTCCACTTT.

A single count supports this clone. The rearrangement joins TRBV18 to TRBJ1-1, with D unclear. The V gene's germline CDR1 is KGHSH and CDR2 LQKENI. Between the trimmed V and J ends, which lost 6 bases and 2 bases, there was a span of 10 bases. This CDR3 region has 13 residues. For the CDR3, the DNA is TGTGCCAGCTCTCTTGGACTTAACACTGAAGCTTTCTTT. Protein: CASSLGLNTEAFF.

V usage is TRBV6-1 and J usage is TRBJ2-5, with 10 bases fitting TRBD2. Germline V gene lookup returns CDR1 MNHNS and CDR2 SASEGT. V dropped 1 base and J dropped 4; count of bases not matched to a gene: 3. The CDR3 is 15 residues long. The CDR3 loop reads CASSEEGLARETQYF. The CDR3 bases are TGTGCCAGCAGTGAAGAGGGACTAGCGAGAGAGACCCAGTACTTC.

V is TRBV19 and J is TRBJ1-1, with D unclear. Germline V gene lookup returns CDR1 LNHDA and CDR2 SQIVND (reference sequence). V lost 7 bases and J lost 0, with 15 bases in between. The CDR3 loop spans 15 amino acids. CDR3 protein: CASNARTVMNTEAFF. DNA of the CDR3: TGTGCCAGTAACGCCCGAACAGTCATGAACACTGAAGCTTTCTTT.

The V and J genes are TRBV9 and TRBJ1-4; 9 bases fit TRBD1. Germline CDR1 is SGDLS and CDR2 is YYNGEE. The V segment lost 4 bases and the J segment 6 bases; nucleotides outside the gene matches: 7. The CDR3 covers 15 residues. DNA for the CDR3: TGTGCCAGCAGCTCCGCCGGGACAGGGTATGAAAAACTGTTTTTT. It yields the protein CASSSAGTGYEKLFF.

This clone was found a few times. The chain recombines TRBV28 with TRBJ1-5; D might be TRBD1 (5 bases). Germline CDR1 is MDHEN and CDR2 is SYDVKM. Trimming stripped 6 bases from V and 0 bases from J, with 12 bases between. The CDR3 spans 15 residues. Here the CDR3 reads CASSFRRGSNQPQHF. DNA of the CDR3: TGTGCCAGCAGCTTTAGAAGGGGTAGCAATCAGCCCCAGCATTTT. Full variable domain (remainder filled in from reference TRBV28 and TRBJ1-5): DVKVTQSSRYLVKRTGEKVFLECVQDMDHENMFWYRQDPGLGLRLIYFSYDVKMKEKGDIPEGYSVSREKKERFSLILESASTNQTSMYLCASSFRRGSNQPQHFGDGTRLSIL.

The chain links TRBV6-5 to TRBJ1-5; TRBD1 matches 7 bases. CDR3 length: 14 residues. The germline CDR1 and CDR2 sequences are MNHEY and SVGAGI. V trimming: 6 bases; J trimming: 7 bases; junction bases outside the gene matches: 9. The DNA for the CDR3 is TGTGCCAGCAGCGGACAGGCCCATGGACAGCCCCAGCATTTT. Protein: CASSGQAHGQPQHF.